This T cell receptor (beta chain) was identified during a study of T cell changes during pregnancy in multiple sclerosis. The germline V and J ends were trimmed by 3 bases and 4 bases, with 14 bases remaining between them. Germline V CDR1 and CDR2: MNHEY, SMNVEV (reference sequence). The CDR3 extends over 15 amino acids. Produced via immunoSEQ multiplex PCR; TCRdb's table is partial and in-frame only. Of under 130,000 clones listed, approximately 90% are singletons. Sequencing used peripheral blood, obtained after pregnancy. This clonotype was sampled from a female donor with multiple sclerosis, enrolled in a pregnancy study. V and J are TRBV27 and TRBJ2-3; the D gene is possibly TRBD2 (7 bases). The CDR3 coding sequence is TGTGCCAGCAGTTTTAGGGGAGGGGGATCAGATACGCAGTATTTT. It yields the protein CASSFRGGGSDTQYF.